This TCR beta chain was documented in a study of response to subunit inactivated influenza vaccine. Regarding the study as a whole: Only a handful of new T cells, the authors suggested, are recruited with each seasonal influenza vaccination.

TCRdb used MiXCR to reprocess the RT-PCR reads, holding one entry per CDR3 protein. The sample consists of approximately 570,000 distinct CDR3 sequences, roughly 8.2% of them appearing once. In its sample, this clonotype was seen a few times. The antigen remains undetermined. The CDR3 sequence is 15 residues long. Germline assignment: CDR1 SGHVS and CDR2 FNYEAQ. Trimming took 1 base from V and 3 from J, leaving 12 bases between them. Sequenced here: PBMCs from blood, sampled around 25 months after vaccination. The V gene is TRBV7-6, the J gene TRBJ1-1; tentative D call: TRBD1 (5 bases). The sequence was obtained from a man between 50 and 75 years old who received an inactivated influenza vaccine. CDR3 DNA sequence: TGTGCCAGCAGCTTAGTGTCAGGGCGCGACACTGAAGCTTTCTTT. Translated: CASSLVSGRDTEAFF.